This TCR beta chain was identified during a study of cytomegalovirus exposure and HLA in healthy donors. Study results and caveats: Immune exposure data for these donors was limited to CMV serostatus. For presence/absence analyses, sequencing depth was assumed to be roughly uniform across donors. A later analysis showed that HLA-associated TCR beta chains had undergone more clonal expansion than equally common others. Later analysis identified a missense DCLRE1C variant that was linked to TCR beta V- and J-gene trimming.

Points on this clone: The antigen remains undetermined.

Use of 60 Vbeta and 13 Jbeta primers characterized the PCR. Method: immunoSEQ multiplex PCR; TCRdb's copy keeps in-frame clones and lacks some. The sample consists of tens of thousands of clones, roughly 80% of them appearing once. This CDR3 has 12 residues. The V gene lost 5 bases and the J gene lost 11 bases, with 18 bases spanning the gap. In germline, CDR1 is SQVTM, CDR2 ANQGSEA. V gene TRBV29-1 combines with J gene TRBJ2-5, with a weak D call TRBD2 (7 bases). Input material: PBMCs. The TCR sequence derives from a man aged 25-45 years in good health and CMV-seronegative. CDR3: CSVSGGQGEQYF. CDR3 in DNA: TGCAGCGTTTCCGGGGGGCAGGGTGAGCAGTACTTC.